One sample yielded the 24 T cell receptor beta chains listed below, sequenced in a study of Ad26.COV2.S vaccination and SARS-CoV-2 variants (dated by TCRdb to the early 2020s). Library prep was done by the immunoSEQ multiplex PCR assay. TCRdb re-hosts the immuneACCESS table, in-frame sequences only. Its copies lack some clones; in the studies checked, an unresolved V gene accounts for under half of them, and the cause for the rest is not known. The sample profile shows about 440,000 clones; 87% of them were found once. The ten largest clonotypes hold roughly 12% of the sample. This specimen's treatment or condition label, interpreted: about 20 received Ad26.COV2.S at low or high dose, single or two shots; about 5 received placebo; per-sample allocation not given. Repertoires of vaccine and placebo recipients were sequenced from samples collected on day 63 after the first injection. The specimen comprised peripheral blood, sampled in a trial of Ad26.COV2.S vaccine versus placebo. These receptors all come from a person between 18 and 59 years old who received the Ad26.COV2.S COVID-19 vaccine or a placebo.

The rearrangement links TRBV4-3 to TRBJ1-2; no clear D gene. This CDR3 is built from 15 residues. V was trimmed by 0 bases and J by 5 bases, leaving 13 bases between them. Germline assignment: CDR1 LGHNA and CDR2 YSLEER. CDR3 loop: CASSQEFARDYGYTF. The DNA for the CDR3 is TGCGCCAGCAGCCAAGAGTTCGCACGCGATTATGGCTACACCTTC.

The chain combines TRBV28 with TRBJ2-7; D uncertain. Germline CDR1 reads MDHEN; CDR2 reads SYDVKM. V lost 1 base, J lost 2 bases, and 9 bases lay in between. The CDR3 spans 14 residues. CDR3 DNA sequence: TGTGCCAGCAGTTTATCCCCCGCGCCCTACGAGCAGTACTTC. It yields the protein CASSLSPAPYEQYF. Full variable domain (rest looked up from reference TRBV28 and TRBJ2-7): DVKVTQSSRYLVKRTGEKVFLECVQDMDHENMFWYRQDPGLGLRLIYFSYDVKMKEKGDIPEGYSVSREKKERFSLILESASTNQTSMYLCASSLSPAPYEQYFGPGTRLTVT.

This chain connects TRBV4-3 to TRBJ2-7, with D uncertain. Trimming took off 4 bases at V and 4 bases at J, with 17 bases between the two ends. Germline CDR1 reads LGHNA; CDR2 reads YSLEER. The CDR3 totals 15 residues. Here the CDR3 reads CASSPRVSQSYEQYF. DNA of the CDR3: TGCGCCAGCAGCCCAAGAGTCTCACAATCTTACGAGCAGTACTTC.

CDR3 sequence (DNA): TGTGCCAGCAGTCTAACACCAATACAGAATTCACCCCTCCACTTT. Translated: CASSLTPIQNSPLHF. The chain carries TRBV6-5 and TRBJ1-6; no reliable D call. The V gene's germline CDR1 is MNHEY and CDR2 SVGAGI. The CDR3 covers 15 residues. V lost 5 bases and J lost 7, with 15 bases in between.

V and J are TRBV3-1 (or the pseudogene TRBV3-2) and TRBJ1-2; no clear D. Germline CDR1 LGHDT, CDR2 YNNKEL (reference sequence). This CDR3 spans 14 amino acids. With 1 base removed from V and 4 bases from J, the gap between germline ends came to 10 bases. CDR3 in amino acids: CASSQAGRPYGYTF. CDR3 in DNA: TGTGCCAGCAGCCAAGCCGGGAGACCCTATGGCTACACCTTC.

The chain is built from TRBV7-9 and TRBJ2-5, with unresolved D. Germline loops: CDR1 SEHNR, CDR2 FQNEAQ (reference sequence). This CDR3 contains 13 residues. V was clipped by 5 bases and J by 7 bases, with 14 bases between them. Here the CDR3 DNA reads TGTGCCAGCAGCCATAGGGTTGTAGTGACCCAGTACTTC. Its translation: CASSHRVVVTQYF.

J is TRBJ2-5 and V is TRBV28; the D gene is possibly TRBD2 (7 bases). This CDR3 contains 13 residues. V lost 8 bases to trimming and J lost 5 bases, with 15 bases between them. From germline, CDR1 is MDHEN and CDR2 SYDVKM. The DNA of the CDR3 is TGTGCCAGCGTAGGGGGGGGGTTGGAGACCCAGTACTTC. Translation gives CASVGGGLETQYF. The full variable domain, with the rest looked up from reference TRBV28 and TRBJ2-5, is DVKVTQSSRYLVKRTGEKVFLECVQDMDHENMFWYRQDPGLGLRLIYFSYDVKMKEKGDIPEGYSVSREKKERFSLILESASTNQTSMYLCASVGGGLETQYFGPGTRLLVL.

CDR3 sequence reads: CASSPQTSGSLETQYF. DNA of the CDR3: TGTGCCAGCAGCCCGCAGACTAGCGGGAGCTTAGAGACCCAGTACTTC. This sequence joins TRBV4-2 and TRBJ2-5; 12 bases line up with TRBD2. The germline CDR1 and CDR2 sequences are LGHNA and YNFKEQ. V shed 4 bases and J 4 bases; nucleotides not matched to a gene: 7. There are 16 residues in the CDR3.

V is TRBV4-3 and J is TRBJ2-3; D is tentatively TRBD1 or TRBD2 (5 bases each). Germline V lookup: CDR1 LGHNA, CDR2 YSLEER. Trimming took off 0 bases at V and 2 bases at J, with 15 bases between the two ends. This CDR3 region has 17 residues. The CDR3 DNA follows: TGCGCCAGCAGCCAAGAAGTCGGGGCTTTTTACACAGATACGCAGTATTTT. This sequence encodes CASSQEVGAFYTDTQYF.

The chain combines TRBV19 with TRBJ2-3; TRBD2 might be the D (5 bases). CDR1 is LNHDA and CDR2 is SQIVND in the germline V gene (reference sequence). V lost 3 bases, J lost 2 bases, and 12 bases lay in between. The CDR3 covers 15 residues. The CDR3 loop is CASSILRTDTDTQYF. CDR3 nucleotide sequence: TGTGCCAGTAGTATTCTACGGACTGACACAGATACGCAGTATTTT.

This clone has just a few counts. The CDR3 DNA reads as TGTGCCTGGAGTCAGGGTATAAATCAGCCCCAGCATTTT. The encoded protein is CAWSQGINQPQHF. This chain joins TRBV30 and TRBJ1-5, with a weak D call TRBD1 (5 bases). The V gene lost 2 bases and the J gene lost 4 bases, with 9 bases spanning the gap. The germline V gene has CDR1 GTSNPN and CDR2 SVGIG (reference sequence). This CDR3 has 13 residues.

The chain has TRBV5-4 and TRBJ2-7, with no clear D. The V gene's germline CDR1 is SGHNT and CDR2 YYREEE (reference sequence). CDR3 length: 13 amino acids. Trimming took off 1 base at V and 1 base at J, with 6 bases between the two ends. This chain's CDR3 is CASSLRGSYEQYF. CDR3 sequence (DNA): TGTGCCAGCAGCTTGCGAGGATCCTACGAGCAGTACTTC.

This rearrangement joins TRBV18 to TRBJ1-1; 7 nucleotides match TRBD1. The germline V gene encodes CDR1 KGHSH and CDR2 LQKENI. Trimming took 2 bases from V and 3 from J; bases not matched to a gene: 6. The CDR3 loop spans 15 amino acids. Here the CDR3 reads CASSPVYQGDTEAFF. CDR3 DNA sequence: TGTGCCAGCTCACCAGTTTATCAGGGGGACACTGAAGCTTTCTTT.

CDR3 sequence: CASRKPGQATYEQYF. CDR3 in DNA: TGTGCCAGCAGGAAGCCGGGACAGGCAACTTACGAGCAGTACTTC. The rearrangement links TRBV27 to TRBJ2-7; 8 nucleotides match TRBD1. Unmatched junction bases numbered 11, after V lost 6 bases and J lost 4 bases. Germline V gene sequence: CDR1 MNHEY, CDR2 SMNVEV (reference sequence). This CDR3 has 15 amino acids.

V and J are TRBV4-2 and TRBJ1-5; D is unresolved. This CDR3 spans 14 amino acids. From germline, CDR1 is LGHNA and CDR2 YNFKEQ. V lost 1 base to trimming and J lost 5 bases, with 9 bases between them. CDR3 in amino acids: CASSQVGRHQPQHF. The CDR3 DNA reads TGTGCCAGCAGCCAAGTCGGCCGCCATCAGCCCCAGCATTTT.

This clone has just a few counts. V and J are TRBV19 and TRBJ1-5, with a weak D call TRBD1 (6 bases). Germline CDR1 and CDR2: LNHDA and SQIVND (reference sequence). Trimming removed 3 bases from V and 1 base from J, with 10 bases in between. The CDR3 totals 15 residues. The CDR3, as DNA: TGTGCCAGTAGTATTACAGGGCTGAGCAATCAGCCCCAGCATTTT. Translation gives CASSITGLSNQPQHF.

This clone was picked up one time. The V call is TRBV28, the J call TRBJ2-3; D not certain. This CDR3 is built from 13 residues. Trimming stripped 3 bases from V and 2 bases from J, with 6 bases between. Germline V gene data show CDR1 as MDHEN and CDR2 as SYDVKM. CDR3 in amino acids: CASSLRLTDTQYF. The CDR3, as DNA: TGTGCCAGCAGTTTGAGGCTCACAGATACGCAGTATTTT.

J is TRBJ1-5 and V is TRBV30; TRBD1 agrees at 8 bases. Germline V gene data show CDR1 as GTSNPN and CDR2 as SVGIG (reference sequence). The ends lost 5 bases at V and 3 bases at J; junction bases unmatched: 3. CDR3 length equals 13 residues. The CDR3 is CAWGQGINQPQHF. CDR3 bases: TGTGCCTGGGGACAGGGAATCAATCAGCCCCAGCATTTT.

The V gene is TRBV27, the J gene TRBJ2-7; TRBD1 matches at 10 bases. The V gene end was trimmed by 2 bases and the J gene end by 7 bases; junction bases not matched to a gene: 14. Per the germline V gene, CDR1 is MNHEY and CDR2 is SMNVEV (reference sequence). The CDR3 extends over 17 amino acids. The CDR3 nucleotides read TGTGCCAGCAGTTTAAACCCCCCTCAGACAGGGGGCAGGGAGCAGTACTTC. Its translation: CASSLNPPQTGGREQYF.

The CDR3 is CATGEGPGYTF. CDR3 coding DNA: TGTGCCACTGGGGAGGGCCCTGGCTACACCTTC. The chain links TRBV25-1 to TRBJ1-2; the D is unclear. The V gene's germline CDR1 is MGHDK and CDR2 SYGVNS. Trimming removed 10 bases from V and 7 bases from J, with 13 bases in between. The CDR3 loop spans 11 amino acids.

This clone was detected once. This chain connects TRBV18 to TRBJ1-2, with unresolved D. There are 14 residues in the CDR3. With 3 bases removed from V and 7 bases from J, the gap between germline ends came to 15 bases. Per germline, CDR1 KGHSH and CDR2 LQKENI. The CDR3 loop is CASSPSPSVPGYTF. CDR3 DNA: TGTGCCAGCTCACCCAGTCCATCTGTACCTGGCTACACCTTC.

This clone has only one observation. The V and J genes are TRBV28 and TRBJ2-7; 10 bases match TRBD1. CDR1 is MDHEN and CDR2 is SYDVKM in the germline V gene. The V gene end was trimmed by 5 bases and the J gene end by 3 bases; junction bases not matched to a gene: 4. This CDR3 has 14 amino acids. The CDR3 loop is CASSRGQGIYEQYF. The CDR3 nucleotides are TGTGCCAGCAGTAGGGGACAGGGGATCTACGAGCAGTACTTC.

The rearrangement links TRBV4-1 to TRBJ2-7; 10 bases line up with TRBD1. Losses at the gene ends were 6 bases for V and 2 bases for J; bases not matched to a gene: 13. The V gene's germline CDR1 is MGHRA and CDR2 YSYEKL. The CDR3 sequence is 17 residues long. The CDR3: CASSSPGQGSKTYEQYF. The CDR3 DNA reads TGCGCCAGCAGTAGTCCGGGACAGGGGAGTAAAACCTACGAGCAGTACTTC.

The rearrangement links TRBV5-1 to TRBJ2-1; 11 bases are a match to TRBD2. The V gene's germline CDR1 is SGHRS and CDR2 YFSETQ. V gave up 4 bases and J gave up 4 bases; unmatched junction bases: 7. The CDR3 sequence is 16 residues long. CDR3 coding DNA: TGCGCCAGCAGCCCGATACTAGCGGGAGCGTACAATGAGCAGTTCTTC. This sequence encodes CASSPILAGAYNEQFF.